The clone carrying this TCR beta chain was observed a handful of times. The sample originates from a study of control samples from healthy donors and cancer patients. The CDR3 is made up of 14 amino acids. Trimming removed 0 bases at V and 5 bases at J, with 10 bases between. Germline values: CDR1 LGHNA, CDR2 YNFKEQ. The method was immunoSEQ multiplex PCR; TCRdb's version includes in-frame clones alone and lacks a portion of them. The table shows about 70,000 clones, with roughly 86% occurring only once. Sequenced material: PBMCs. This sequence joins TRBV4-2 and TRBJ2-5, with TRBD1 as a possible D gene (6 bases). The TCR sequence derives from a woman in her forties or fifties with head and neck cancer. CDR3 amino acids: CASSQDLGAETQYF. CDR3 bases: TGTGCCAGCAGCCAAGACCTGGGGGCGGAGACCCAGTACTTC.